The 25 T cell receptor beta chains below were found in one sample sequenced in a study of blood T cell repertoires in COVID-19. The method was immunoSEQ multiplex PCR; TCRdb's version includes in-frame clones alone and lacks a portion of them. Of about 170,000 clones in the sample, approximately 95% were seen once. Sequencing was performed on peripheral blood. All receptors derive from a woman between 45 and 60 years old with acute or convalescent COVID-19.

The chain recombines TRBV3-1 (or the pseudogene TRBV3-2) with TRBJ1-2, with a tentative D call TRBD1 (5 bases). CDR1 is LGHDT, CDR2 YNNKEL, per germline (reference sequence). With 0 bases removed from V and 1 base from J, the gap between germline ends came to 6 bases. The CDR3 consists of 14 residues. CDR3 residues: CASSQDRVNYGYTF. Written as DNA, the CDR3 is TGTGCCAGCAGCCAAGACAGGGTTAACTATGGCTACACCTTC.

The sample holds one count of this clone. J is TRBJ1-4 and V is TRBV5-6; D is unclear. CDR1 is SGHDT, CDR2 YYEEEE, per germline. Trimming removed 5 bases at V and 7 bases at J, with 21 bases between. The CDR3 sequence is 16 residues long. Here the CDR3 DNA reads TGTGCCAGCAGTCCAAGAGCGGACGGCCCGTTTGAAAAACTGTTTTTT. This encodes CASSPRADGPFEKLFF.

The rearrangement links TRBV29-1 to TRBJ1-2; 9 bases match TRBD1. V shed 3 bases, J shed 8 bases, and the junction held 4 bases outside the gene matches. The CDR3 consists of 12 residues. The germline gives CDR1 SQVTM, CDR2 ANQGSEA. Here the CDR3 DNA reads TGCAGCGTTGAGGGACAGGGTAGAGGCTACACCTTC. It yields the protein CSVEGQGRGYTF.

The V call is TRBV7-2, the J call TRBJ2-6; 7 positions match TRBD2. The CDR3 covers 18 residues. J was trimmed by 2 bases and V by 5 bases; bases with no gene match: 12. Germline CDR1 SGHTA, CDR2 FQGNSA. CDR3: CASSHWWGGNPGANVLTF. As DNA, the CDR3 is TGTGCCAGCAGCCACTGGTGGGGGGGTAACCCTGGGGCCAACGTCCTGACTTTC.

The genes are TRBV24-1 and TRBJ2-1, with TRBD1 identical over 9 bases. This CDR3 comprises 12 residues. Germline V gene lookup returns CDR1 KGHDR and CDR2 SFDVKD. Unmatched junction bases numbered 2, after V lost 7 bases and J lost 8 bases. In nucleotides, the CDR3 is TGTGCCACCAGGGACAGGGGCGATGAGCAGTTCTTC. This gives the protein CATRDRGDEQFF.

The chain has TRBV12-3 or TRBV12-4 and TRBJ1-5; no reliable D call. V shed 4 bases and J shed 7 bases, with 11 bases lying between them. The length of the CDR3 is 13 residues. The CDR3 here is CASSWEEAQPQHF. As DNA, the CDR3 is TGTGCCAGCAGTTGGGAGGAAGCGCAGCCCCAGCATTTT.

This clone appeared a single time. The rearrangement uses TRBV28 and TRBJ1-2; 10 bases line up with TRBD1. V was pared by 1 base and J by 6 bases, with 5 bases of the junction left unmatched. This CDR3 is built from 15 residues. CDR1 and CDR2 (germline): MDHEN, SYDVKM. For the CDR3, the DNA is TGTGCCAGCAGTTTATCCCCGGGACAGGGGAATGGCTACACCTTC. Translating gives CASSLSPGQGNGYTF.

The rearrangement uses TRBV6-5 and TRBJ1-4; 8 bases match TRBD1. This CDR3 is 14 amino acids long. Germline assignment: CDR1 MNHEY and CDR2 SVGAGI. J gave up 10 bases and V 5 bases, and 9 bases lay outside the gene matches. The CDR3 reads CASSPRTGYGKLFF. For the CDR3, the DNA is TGTGCCAGCAGTCCGCGGACAGGGTATGGAAAACTGTTTTTT.

V and J are TRBV19 and TRBJ1-2, with TRBD1 matching over 7 bases. The germline CDR1 and CDR2 sequences are LNHDA and SQIVND (reference sequence). The CDR3 consists of 13 residues. The V and J ends lost 6 bases and 6 bases, in that order; junction bases with no gene match: 7. The CDR3 DNA reads TGTGCCAGTAGCCTACAGGGGAGAGATGGCTACACCTTC. This translates into CASSLQGRDGYTF.

The genes are TRBV4-1 and TRBJ2-1, with TRBD2 identical over 7 bases. Trimming took 1 base from V and 9 from J; bases not matched to a gene: 9. The CDR3 length is 15 residues. Germline V gene lookup returns CDR1 MGHRA and CDR2 YSYEKL. As DNA, the CDR3 is TGCGCCAGCAGCCAAGTGGGGAGACTAGCTGTTGAGCAGTTCTTC. It codes for CASSQVGRLAVEQFF.

The chain combines TRBV9 with TRBJ1-3, with D maybe TRBD1 (6 bases). The CDR3 totals 16 residues. Between the trimmed V and J ends, which lost 0 bases and 4 bases, there was a span of 14 bases. CDR1 and CDR2 (germline): SGDLS, YYNGEE. CDR3 sequence reads: CASSVEGGAYGNTIYF. The DNA for the CDR3 is TGTGCCAGCAGCGTAGAAGGGGGGGCGTACGGAAACACCATATATTTT.

The rearrangement joins TRBV3-1 (or the pseudogene TRBV3-2) to TRBJ1-6, with D unclear. V was shortened by 4 bases and J by 3 bases, with 13 bases between the two germline ends. The CDR3 length is 16 residues. Germline values: CDR1 LGHDT, CDR2 YNNKEL (reference sequence). CDR3: CASSPMGDGYNSPLHF. The CDR3 DNA is TGTGCCAGCAGCCCGATGGGAGACGGCTATAATTCACCCCTCCACTTT.

The rearrangement joins TRBV3-1 (or the pseudogene TRBV3-2) to TRBJ2-1; D gene ambiguous. Germline assignment: CDR1 LGHDT and CDR2 YNNKEL (reference sequence). This CDR3 contains 16 residues. The V end lost 6 bases, the J end lost 4 bases, and 19 bases lay between the germline ends. In nucleotides, the CDR3 is TGTGCCAGCAGTCACACGCAAAGCGCCCGATACAATGAGCAGTTCTTC. Translation gives CASSHTQSARYNEQFF.

The chain employs TRBV2 and TRBJ2-1, with TRBD2 matching over 7 bases. V lost 3 bases, J lost 8 bases, and 13 bases stayed unmatched. The CDR3 consists of 16 residues. Germline assignment: CDR1 SNHLY and CDR2 FYNNEI. This chain's CDR3 is CASSDQKRDLGDEQFF. The CDR3 nucleotides are TGTGCCAGCAGTGACCAAAAGCGGGACCTTGGGGATGAGCAGTTCTTC. Complete variable domain (other parts from reference TRBV2 and TRBJ2-1): EPEVTQTPSHQVTQMGQEVILRCVPISNHLYFYWYRQILGQKVEFLVSFYNNEISEKSEIFDDQFSVERPDGSNFTLKIRSTKLEDSAMYFCASSDQKRDLGDEQFFGPGTRLTVL.

The chain uses TRBV19 and TRBJ2-2; 12 positions match TRBD1. The junction had 6 bases not matched to a gene; V was cut back by 7 bases and J by 6 bases. Germline lookup yields CDR1 LNHDA and CDR2 SQIVND (reference sequence). There are 15 residues in the CDR3. Here the CDR3 DNA reads TGTGCCAGTAATACGGGACAGGGGGCTCCCGGGGAGCTGTTTTTT. Its protein product is CASNTGQGAPGELFF.

The chain combines TRBV4-1 with TRBJ2-7; D not resolved. This CDR3 comprises 15 residues. Between the trimmed V and J ends, which lost 1 base and 3 bases, there was a span of 13 bases. The germline CDR1 and CDR2 sequences are MGHRA and YSYEKL. The CDR3 here is CASSQVDQDSYEQYF. The DNA for the CDR3 is TGCGCCAGCAGCCAAGTCGATCAGGATAGCTACGAGCAGTACTTC.

The chain carries TRBV10-3 and TRBJ1-1; maybe TRBD1 (5 bases). The CDR3 contains 13 residues. The germline gives CDR1 ENHRY, CDR2 SYGVKD. Trimming removed 0 bases at V and 5 bases at J, with 7 bases between. CDR3 residues: CAISESEGTEAFF. Written as DNA, the CDR3 is TGTGCCATCAGTGAGTCGGAGGGGACTGAAGCTTTCTTT.

V and J are TRBV6-2 or TRBV6-3 and TRBJ2-7, with a tentative D call TRBD2 (5 bases). Germline CDR1 MNHEY, CDR2 SVGEGT. V shed 6 bases and J shed 7 bases, with 16 bases lying between them. The length of the CDR3 is 13 residues. The CDR3 bases are TGTGCCAGCAGCCACCCGGGGTTAGAAGAGCAGTACTTC. This gives the protein CASSHPGLEEQYF.

This clone was seen only once. This chain joins TRBV18 and TRBJ1-1; 7 bases are a match to TRBD1. Looked up from germline, CDR1 is KGHSH and CDR2 is LQKENI. This CDR3 region has 15 residues. The ends lost 5 bases at V and 1 base at J; junction bases unmatched: 7. The CDR3 spells CASSSRGGQNTEAFF. CDR3 nucleotides: TGTGCCAGCTCATCGAGAGGGGGCCAGAACACTGAAGCTTTCTTT. The variable domain in full, completed from reference TRBV18 and TRBJ1-1, reads NAGVMQNPRHLVRRRGQEARLRCSPMKGHSHVYWYRQLPEEGLKFMVYLQKENIIDESGMPKERFSAEFPKEGPSILRIQQVVRGDSAAYFCASSSRGGQNTEAFFGQGTRLTVV.

The chain uses TRBV6-6 and TRBJ1-1, with D unclear. The length of the CDR3 is 12 residues. Looked up from germline, CDR1 is MNHNY and CDR2 is SVGAGI (reference sequence). V was shortened by 2 bases and J by 10 bases, with 11 bases between the two germline ends. CDR3 bases: TGTGCCAGCAGTTACCTCGGACTTGGAGCTTTCTTT. Encoded protein: CASSYLGLGAFF.

V gene TRBV20-1 combines with J gene TRBJ1-1; the match to TRBD1 covers 9 bases. The CDR3 covers 16 residues. From germline, CDR1 is DFQATT and CDR2 SNEGSKA (reference sequence). V was clipped by 3 bases and J by 0 bases; unmatched bases: 8. DNA for the CDR3: TGCAGTGCTAGTACCACAGGGGGCGAAATGAACACTGAAGCTTTCTTT. Translated: CSASTTGGEMNTEAFF.

The gene calls are TRBV6-5 and TRBJ1-5; no firm D call. The ends were cut back, 6 bases at V and 4 bases at J, with 13 bases in the middle. The CDR3 consists of 14 residues. CDR1 and CDR2 (germline): MNHEY, SVGAGI. DNA for the CDR3: TGTGCCAGCAGGAAAGGGAGTCGGAATCAGCCCCAGCATTTT. It encodes CASRKGSRNQPQHF.

V is TRBV4-1 and J is TRBJ1-1; tentative D call: TRBD1 (6 bases). Germline V CDR1 and CDR2: MGHRA, YSYEKL. There are 17 residues in the CDR3. V was shortened by 0 bases and J by 0 bases, with 14 bases between the two germline ends. This CDR3 reads CASSQDETGGLNTEAFF. In DNA, the CDR3 is TGCGCCAGCAGCCAAGATGAGACAGGAGGTCTGAACACTGAAGCTTTCTTT.

The V gene is TRBV6-4, the J gene TRBJ1-1, with TRBD1 matching 10 bases. Germline V CDR1 and CDR2: MRHNA, SNTAGT. V trimming: 3 bases; J trimming: 4 bases; junction bases outside the gene matches: 11. The CDR3 totals 17 residues. The CDR3 is CASSEWGQGMRGTEAFF. The CDR3 nucleotides are TGTGCCAGCAGTGAATGGGGACAGGGGATGAGGGGCACTGAAGCTTTCTTT.

V and J are TRBV19 and TRBJ1-2, with a possible D match to TRBD1 (5 bases). This CDR3 is built from 14 residues. Germline V gives CDR1 LNHDA, CDR2 SQIVND (reference sequence). Trimming stripped 6 bases from V and 7 bases from J, with 18 bases between. CDR3 DNA: TGTGCCAGTAGCACAGACAGAGCCATAGGTGGCTACACCTTC. It yields the protein CASSTDRAIGGYTF.